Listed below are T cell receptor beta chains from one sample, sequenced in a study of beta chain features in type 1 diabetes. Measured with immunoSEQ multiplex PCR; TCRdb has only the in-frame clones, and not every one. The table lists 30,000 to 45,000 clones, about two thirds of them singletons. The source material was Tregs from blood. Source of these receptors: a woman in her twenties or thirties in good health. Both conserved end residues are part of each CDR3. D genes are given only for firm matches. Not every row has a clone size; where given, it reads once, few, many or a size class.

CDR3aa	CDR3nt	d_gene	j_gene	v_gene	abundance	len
CASSQQGGDTQYF	TGCGCCAGCAGCCAACAGGGAGGGGATACGCAGTATTTT	TRBD2	TRBJ2-3	TRBV4-1	NA	13
CASLVGRNTIYF	TGTGCCAGTCTTGTCGGTCGAAACACCATATATTTT	NA	TRBJ1-3	TRBV7-2	few	12
CASSLYGGSYEQYF	TGTGCCAGCAGCTTATACGGCGGCTCCTACGAGCAGTACTTC	NA	TRBJ2-7	TRBV7-9	NA	14
CASSLSTGYHEQYF	TGTGCCAGCAGTTTATCGACAGGGTATCACGAGCAGTACTTC	TRBD1	TRBJ2-7	TRBV28	NA	14
CASSFYDRNEQYF	TGTGCCAGCAGTTTCTACGACAGGAACGAGCAGTACTTC	NA	TRBJ2-7	TRBV27	NA	13
CASSLEDRMNTGELFF	TGTGCCAGCAGCTTAGAGGACAGGATGAACACCGGGGAGCTGTTTTTT	TRBD1	TRBJ2-2	TRBV11-3	NA	16
CASSFPGLAGDSYNEQFF	TGTGCCAGCAGTTTTCCGGGACTAGCGGGAGATTCCTACAATGAGCAGTTCTTC	TRBD2	TRBJ2-1	TRBV28	NA	18
CASSPQGPVETQYF	TGTGCCAGCTCACCACAGGGGCCTGTGGAGACCCAGTACTTC	NA	TRBJ2-5	TRBV18	NA	14
CASSEAGQGFDEQFF	TGTGCCAGCAGTGAAGCGGGACAGGGCTTCGATGAGCAGTTCTTC	TRBD1	TRBJ2-1	TRBV2	few	15
CASSQVTSGRAGELFF	TGTGCCAGCAGCCAAGTTACTAGCGGGAGGGCCGGGGAGCTGTTTTTT	TRBD2	TRBJ2-2	TRBV4-2	NA	16
CASSPQDRGETQYF	TGTGCCAGCAGTCCCCAGGACAGGGGAGAGACCCAGTACTTC	TRBD1	TRBJ2-5	TRBV2	NA	14
CASSLETGLATEAFF	TGTGCCAGCAGTTTGGAGACAGGGTTGGCCACTGAAGCTTTCTTT	TRBD1	TRBJ1-1	TRBV28	NA	15
CASSQDWSSGRTDTQYF	TGTGCCAGCAGCCAAGATTGGTCTAGCGGGAGAACAGATACGCAGTATTTT	TRBD2	TRBJ2-3	TRBV14	NA	17
CASSLGAGTDTQYF	TGTGCCAGCAGCTTGGGGGCTGGCACAGATACGCAGTATTTT	NA	TRBJ2-3	TRBV5-4	NA	14
CASSNSAGVSYEQYF	TGTGCCAGTAGTAATTCGGCGGGAGTTTCCTACGAGCAGTACTTC	TRBD2	TRBJ2-7	TRBV19	NA	15
CATSRGGTGAYEQYF	TGTGCCACCAGCAGAGGAGGGACAGGGGCCTACGAGCAGTACTTC	TRBD1	TRBJ2-7	TRBV15	NA	15
CASTRTTPPNEQYF	TGCGCCAGCACCCGGACTACCCCACCTAACGAGCAGTACTTC	NA	TRBJ2-7	TRBV4-3	few	14
CASSTDYSGRYEQYF	TGTGCCAGCAGTACCGATTATTCAGGGCGCTACGAGCAGTACTTC	NA	TRBJ2-7	TRBV7-2	NA	15
CASSPGQGSLNEQFF	TGCGCCAGCAGCCCGGGACAGGGTTCTCTCAATGAGCAGTTCTTC	TRBD1	TRBJ2-1	TRBV5-1	NA	15
CASRTQGNGYTF	TGTGCCAGCAGGACCCAGGGCAATGGCTACACCTTC	NA	TRBJ1-2	TRBV28	NA	12
CAWRDRGRYNEQFF	TGTGCCTGGAGAGACAGGGGAAGGTACAATGAGCAGTTCTTC	TRBD1	TRBJ2-1	TRBV30	NA	14
CASRTGGEPNNEQFF	TGCGCCAGCCGCACAGGGGGGGAACCTAACAATGAGCAGTTCTTC	NA	TRBJ2-1	TRBV5-1	NA	15
CASSARTGVGDTQYF	TGTGCCAGTAGTGCCCGGACAGGGGTGGGAGATACGCAGTATTTT	TRBD1	TRBJ2-3	TRBV19	NA	15
CASSSSHRGSGQPQHF	TGTGCCAGCAGTTCGTCCCACAGGGGTTCGGGTCAGCCCCAGCATTTT	TRBD1	TRBJ1-5	TRBV28	NA	16
CASSEGEWMQYF	TGTGCCAGCAGTGAAGGGGAGTGGATGCAGTATTTT	NA	TRBJ2-3	TRBV25-1	NA	12
CASSDSSGNTIYF	TGTGCCAGCAGTGACAGCTCTGGAAACACCATATATTTT	NA	TRBJ1-3	TRBV2	NA	13
CASRPSREASNQPQHF	TGTGCCAGCAGGCCTAGCAGGGAGGCCAGCAATCAGCCCCAGCATTTT	NA	TRBJ1-5	TRBV6-6	few	16
CASSRGVQREDIYEQYF	TGTGCCAGCAGCCGCGGGGTCCAACGGGAGGACATCTACGAGCAGTACTTC	TRBD2	TRBJ2-7	TRBV7-3	few	17
CASSRNRITAGSPLHF	TGTGCCAGCAGCCGAAACAGGATTACAGCCGGGTCACCCCTCCACTTT	NA	TRBJ1-6	TRBV28	once	16
CASSLRTADTQYF	TGTGCCAGCAGCTTGCGGACAGCAGATACGCAGTATTTT	NA	TRBJ2-3	TRBV5-4	NA	13
CASSLGTASYNEQFF	TGTGCCAGCAGCTTGGGGACAGCCTCCTACAATGAGCAGTTCTTC	TRBD1	TRBJ2-1	TRBV7-2	NA	15
CASSPSSGSSYNEQFF	TGTGCCAGCAGCCCATCTAGCGGGAGCTCCTACAATGAGCAGTTCTTC	TRBD2	TRBJ2-1	TRBV7-2	few	16
CASSYLLDQPQHF	TGTGCCAGCAGTTACTTACTAGATCAGCCCCAGCATTTT	NA	TRBJ1-5	TRBV6-6	NA	13
CASSSFPGQETQYF	TGCGCCAGCAGCTCCTTCCCGGGACAAGAGACCCAGTACTTC	NA	TRBJ2-5	TRBV5-1	NA	14
CASSFSGTGANVLTF	TGTGCCAGCAGTTTCAGCGGGACTGGGGCCAACGTCCTGACTTTC	TRBD2	TRBJ2-6	TRBV27	NA	15
CASSLSGGINSPLHF	TGTGCCAGCAGCCTCTCCGGGGGGATTAATTCACCCCTCCACTTT	NA	TRBJ1-6	TRBV7-9	NA	15
CASSTRGRGRFSDNEQFF	TGTGCCAGTAGTACAAGGGGCAGGGGGCGCTTTTCTGACAATGAGCAGTTCTTC	TRBD1	TRBJ2-1	TRBV19	once	18
CASSLVREQETQYF	TGTGCCAGCAGCTTAGTGCGGGAGCAAGAGACCCAGTACTTC	TRBD2	TRBJ2-5	TRBV7-2	NA	14
CASSLGVTGVQETQYF	TGTGCCAGCAGCTTAGGGGTGACAGGGGTTCAAGAGACCCAGTACTTC	TRBD1	TRBJ2-5	TRBV7-2	once	16
CASSQGPSISYEQYF	TGCGCCAGCAGCCAAGGTCCGAGTATCTCCTACGAGCAGTACTTC	NA	TRBJ2-7	TRBV4-1	NA	15
CASSTGMGQETQYF	TGCGCCAGCAGTACGGGAATGGGGCAAGAGACCCAGTACTTC	NA	TRBJ2-5	TRBV5-1	NA	14
CAISLTSGSSYEQYF	TGTGCCATCAGTTTGACTAGCGGGAGCTCCTACGAGCAGTACTTC	TRBD2	TRBJ2-7	TRBV10-3	NA	15
CASTTSLSGRAGNEQFF	TGTGCCAGCACCACCTCTCTTAGCGGGAGGGCAGGAAATGAGCAGTTCTTC	TRBD2	TRBJ2-1	TRBV7-2	NA	17
CSVTRDRQETQYF	TGCAGCGTTACCCGGGACAGGCAAGAGACCCAGTACTTC	TRBD1	TRBJ2-5	TRBV29-1	NA	13
CASSRTDNYGYTF	TGTGCCAGCAGCCGGACAGATAACTATGGCTACACCTTC	NA	TRBJ1-2	TRBV5-5	few	13
CASSQQDQPQHF	TGTGCCAGCAGCCAACAGGATCAGCCCCAGCATTTT	NA	TRBJ1-5	TRBV7-2	few	12
CASSPGTAGDGYTF	TGTGCCAGCAGCCCAGGGACAGCGGGCGATGGCTACACCTTC	TRBD1	TRBJ1-2	TRBV7-9	NA	14
CASSLRSGRALSAEQFF	TGTGCCAGCAGCCTACGCAGCGGGAGGGCCCTTTCCGCTGAGCAGTTCTTC	TRBD2	TRBJ2-1	TRBV7-9	NA	17
CASSFVTAGSYGYTF	TGTGCCAGCAGCTTCGTGACGGCAGGCTCGTATGGCTACACCTTC	NA	TRBJ1-2	TRBV5-4	NA	15
CASSLVGRRFYNEQFF	TGTGCCAGCAGCTTGGTCGGCAGGCGATTCTACAATGAGCAGTTCTTC	NA	TRBJ2-1	TRBV5-6	few	16
CASSIAIPGIYEQFF	TGTGCCAGTAGTATAGCCATTCCCGGGATCTATGAGCAGTTCTTC	NA	TRBJ2-1	TRBV19	medium-sized	15
CASSFRGTSYEQYF	TGTGCCAGCAGCTTTCGGGGGACCTCCTACGAGCAGTACTTC	NA	TRBJ2-7	TRBV7-8	NA	14